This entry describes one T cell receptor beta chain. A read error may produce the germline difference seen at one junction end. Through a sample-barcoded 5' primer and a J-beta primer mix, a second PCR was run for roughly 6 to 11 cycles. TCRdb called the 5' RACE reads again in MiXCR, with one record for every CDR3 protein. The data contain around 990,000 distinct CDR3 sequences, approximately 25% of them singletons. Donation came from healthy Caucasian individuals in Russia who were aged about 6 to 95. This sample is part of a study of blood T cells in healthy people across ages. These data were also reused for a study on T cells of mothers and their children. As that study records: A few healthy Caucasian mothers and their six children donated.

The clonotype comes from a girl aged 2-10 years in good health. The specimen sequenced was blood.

The CDR3 sequence: CASSLSRGGTETFF. The CDR3 DNA is TGTGCCAGCAGTCTTTCCAGGGGCGGCACTGAAACTTTCTTT. This chain uses TRBV27 with TRBJ1-1, with a possible D match to TRBD1 (6 bases). The length of the CDR3 is 14 residues. Germline CDR1 and CDR2: MNHEY and SMNVEV (reference sequence).